This TCR beta chain was captured by sequencing in a study of T cells after yellow fever vaccination. Overall study context: Researchers used SMART-Seq v4 Ultra Low Input to prepare fractions that had low cell numbers. Study findings and constraints: Abundant clonotypes from the bulk population could contaminate FACS-sorted repertoires. Clones from primary vaccination mostly reappeared after the booster (about 97% CD4, approximately 86% CD8).

Each CDR3 protein is one row after TCRdb ran MiXCR on the 5' RACE reads. The sample holds roughly 520,000 distinct CDR3 sequences, around a fifth seen once. The sample holds a few counts of this clonotype. Antigen unknown. The CDR3 runs to 14 residues. V shed 6 bases and J shed 7 bases, with 13 bases lying between them. Germline CDR1 is WSHSY and CDR2 is SAAADI. The chain combines TRBV10-2 with TRBJ1-6, with no clear D. The sequencing here drew on PBMCs, taken less than 25 days after the first yellow fever vaccination. This receptor was taken from a young man who received the YFV17D yellow fever vaccine. As DNA, the CDR3 is TGCGCCAGCAGGCCGGGCTCCGGGAATTCACCCCTCCACTTT. It specifies CASRPGSGNSPLHF.